The source of this TCR beta chain is a study of shared clonotypes between healthy human individuals. CDR3 length: 16 residues. Germline V gene data show CDR1 as MDHEN and CDR2 as SYDVKM. The J segment lost 9 bases and the V segment lost 1 base, leaving 12 bases of the junction unmatched. Profiling relied on immunoSEQ multiplex PCR, and the TCRdb table lists in-frame clones only, not all of them. Of some 2,500,000 clones detected, 85% to 95% appear once; the ten largest clones hold roughly 0.34%. This receptor was taken from a young man in good health. Some clones in this sample may be carry-over from other donors' samples. Sample: naive CD4+ T cells from PBMCs. As to subset: CD45RA+ positively selected. The chain joins TRBV28 to TRBJ2-1, with TRBD2 matching over 7 bases. CDR3 coding DNA: TGTGCCAGCAGTTTATTAGGCGGGAGCTTAGGGAGTGAGCAGTTCTTC. Translated, it gives CASSLLGGSLGSEQFF.